The rows below give T cell receptor beta chains drawn from one sample of a study of shared clonotypes between healthy human individuals. Profiling relied on immunoSEQ multiplex PCR, and the TCRdb table lists in-frame clones only, not all of them. Among some 2 million clones, about 95% were seen once, and the ten largest hold more than 0.9%. The sequenced sample consisted of naive CD8+ T cells sorted from blood. These receptor sequences come from a man aged 18 to 30 in good health. Both conserved end residues are part of each CDR3. D genes are given only for firm matches. Clone size is shown for a subset of rows, as once, few, many or a class of expanded clone.

clone_size,d_call,v_call,j_call,cdr3_aa,cdr3_nt
.,TRBD2,TRBV7-9,TRBJ2-7,CASSPGGSRHNEQYF,TGTGCCAGCAGCCCGGGAGGATCCAGACACAACGAGCAGTACTTC
.,.,TRBV7-6,TRBJ2-1,CASSLVSYNEQFF,TGTGCCAGCTCCCTCGTATCCTACAATGAGCAGTTCTTC
.,.,TRBV4-3,TRBJ1-2,CASSLAIGDLYGYTF,TGCGCCAGCAGCCTAGCAATAGGGGACTTGTATGGCTACACCTTC
.,TRBD1,TRBV2,TRBJ2-2,CASSDRGHTGELFF,TGTGCCAGCAGTGACAGGGGGCACACCGGGGAGCTGTTTTTT
.,.,TRBV2,TRBJ1-1,CASRGGADDMNTEAFF,TGTGCCAGCAGGGGGGGGGCTGACGATATGAACACTGAAGCTTTCTTT
.,.,TRBV29-1,TRBJ2-7,CSVAQQNEQYF,TGCAGCGTCGCCCAGCAGAACGAGCAGTACTTC
once,TRBD2,TRBV13,TRBJ2-3,CASSSSGMLMTDTQYF,TGTGCCAGCAGCTCGAGCGGGATGTTAATGACAGATACGCAGTATTTT
.,TRBD1,TRBV5-1,TRBJ1-1,CASSLNRGDTEAFF,TGCGCCAGCAGCTTGAACAGGGGAGACACTGAAGCTTTCTTT
.,TRBD1,TRBV28,TRBJ1-1,CASRETGYTEAFF,TGTGCCAGCAGAGAGACAGGGTACACTGAAGCTTTCTTT
.,.,TRBV27,TRBJ1-2,CASSLGGRGYGYTF,TGTGCCAGCAGTTTAGGGGGGCGAGGCTATGGCTACACCTTC
.,.,TRBV4-3,TRBJ2-7,CASSQEAFYEQYF,TGCGCCAGCAGCCAAGAGGCCTTTTACGAGCAGTACTTC
.,TRBD1,TRBV4-1,TRBJ1-2,CASSQRGHDYGYTF,TGCGCCAGCAGCCAAAGGGGGCATGACTATGGCTACACCTTC
.,TRBD2,TRBV5-6,TRBJ2-3,CASSLEGLAGLDTQYF,TGTGCCAGCAGCTTGGAAGGACTAGCGGGGTTAGATACGCAGTATTTT
.,TRBD2,TRBV9,TRBJ2-1,CASSGPGLADYNEQFF,TGTGCCAGCAGCGGCCCGGGACTAGCGGACTACAATGAGCAGTTCTTC
.,.,TRBV28,TRBJ1-2,CASSGGQDNTF,TGTGCCAGCAGTGGAGGGCAGGACAACACCTTC
once,TRBD2,TRBV4-1,TRBJ2-1,CASSQVGLAEYNEQFF,TGCGCCAGCAGCCAAGTTGGACTAGCGGAGTACAATGAGCAGTTCTTC
.,.,TRBV30,TRBJ2-7,CAWSGHGGSYEQYF,TGTGCCTGGAGTGGACATGGGGGTTCCTACGAGCAGTACTTC
.,TRBD2,TRBV10-2,TRBJ2-1,CASSETGLAGAYEQFF,TGCGCCAGCAGTGAAACCGGACTAGCGGGAGCGTATGAGCAGTTCTTC
.,.,TRBV19,TRBJ2-2,CASSHPRLGRTGELFF,TGTGCCAGTAGCCATCCCCGGCTAGGGAGGACCGGGGAGCTGTTTTTT
once,.,TRBV11-2,TRBJ2-3,CASTGPGSFTDTQYF,TGTGCCAGCACCGGCCCGGGATCCTTCACAGATACGCAGTATTTT
.,.,TRBV4-3,TRBJ2-1,CASSQGGVGYNEQFF,TGCGCCAGCAGCCAAGGCGGGGTAGGTTACAATGAGCAGTTCTTC
.,.,TRBV29-1,TRBJ1-2,CSVSAPVTNYGYTF,TGCAGCGTTTCCGCCCCGGTTACAAACTATGGCTACACCTTC
.,TRBD2,TRBV27,TRBJ2-2,CASSLWAGAGAGELFF,TGTGCCAGCAGTTTATGGGCGGGAGCCGGGGCCGGGGAGCTGTTTTTT
.,.,TRBV19,TRBJ2-7,CASSITGTNEQYF,TGTGCCAGTAGTATTACAGGGACCAACGAGCAGTACTTC
once,.,TRBV6-5,TRBJ1-1,CASSHTGNGEAFF,TGTGCCAGCAGCCATACAGGGAATGGTGAAGCTTTCTTT
.,TRBD1,TRBV12-5,TRBJ1-2,CASGNDRGRNGYTF,TGTGCTAGTGGTAACGACAGGGGACGGAATGGCTACACCTTC
.,TRBD2,TRBV5-6,TRBJ2-5,CASSLVAGSQETQYF,TGTGCCAGCAGCTTGGTAGCGGGGAGTCAAGAGACCCAGTACTTC
.,.,TRBV28,TRBJ2-3,CASSFPSRDGSDTQYF,TGTGCCAGCAGTTTCCCCTCCCGGGATGGGTCAGATACGCAGTATTTT
.,.,TRBV9,TRBJ2-7,CASSVDGGQGGEQYF,TGTGCCAGCAGCGTAGATGGTGGGCAGGGAGGCGAGCAGTACTTC
.,TRBD1,TRBV2,TRBJ1-2,CASSETGEWKGYTF,TGTGCCAGCAGTGAGACAGGGGAGTGGAAGGGCTACACCTTC
once,TRBD2,TRBV6-1,TRBJ2-1,CASSEVGGRYEQFF,TGTGCCAGCAGTGAAGTAGGCGGGAGGTATGAGCAGTTCTTC
once,TRBD2,TRBV7-2,TRBJ2-5,CASSLAERGAWKTQYF,TGTGCCAGCAGCTTAGCGGAGCGGGGAGCCTGGAAGACCCAGTACTTC
.,.,TRBV10-3,TRBJ1-2,CAISEAIRLDGYTF,TGTGCCATCAGTGAGGCGATAAGGTTGGATGGCTACACCTTC
.,TRBD2,TRBV6-1,TRBJ2-1,CASSEGYTSGGADRFF,TGTGCCAGCAGTGAAGGTTATACTAGCGGGGGGGCCGATCGGTTCTTC
.,TRBD2,TRBV27,TRBJ2-7,CASSFSSGVTTYEQYF,TGTGCCAGCAGTTTTTCTAGCGGGGTTACCACCTACGAGCAGTACTTC
.,.,TRBV7-9,TRBJ2-2,CASSLSGGELFF,TGTGCCAGCAGCTTATCAGGCGGGGAGCTGTTTTTT
.,TRBD2,TRBV30,TRBJ2-1,CAWSFSGTRLYNEQFF,TGTGCCTGGAGTTTCTCCGGGACTAGGTTATACAATGAGCAGTTCTTC
.,TRBD2,TRBV11-2,TRBJ2-7,CASSLLAGDYEQYF,TGTGCCAGCAGCTTATTAGCGGGGGACTACGAGCAGTACTTC
.,.,TRBV19,TRBJ2-3,CASSMTGGSPDTQYF,TGTGCCAGTAGTATGACTGGGGGTAGCCCAGATACGCAGTATTTT
once,TRBD2,TRBV11-2,TRBJ2-1,CASSLGGRVSEQFF,TGTGCCAGCAGCTTAGGCGGGAGGGTGAGTGAGCAGTTCTTC
once,.,TRBV4-1,TRBJ1-5,CASSQSASNQPQHF,TGCGCCAGCAGCCAATCAGCTAGCAATCAGCCCCAGCATTTT